A single sample gave rise to the 21 T cell receptor beta chains below, sequenced in a study of blood T cell repertoires in COVID-19. Clones were read by immunoSEQ multiplex PCR, and TCRdb kept only the in-frame ones, dropping some. This sample has approximately 230,000 clones; just under 85% occur once, and the top ten carry about 15%. Sequenced input: PBMCs or T cells enriched from blood (not recorded which). Receptor source: a man aged 35-49 years who had recovered from COVID-19.

The J gene is TRBJ2-3, the V gene TRBV7-3; the D is unclear. The CDR3 sequence is 15 residues long. Germline V gene lookup returns CDR1 SGHTA and CDR2 FQGTGA. V was cut by 1 base and J by 1 base, with 9 bases left in between. In DNA form, the CDR3 reads TGTGCCAGCAGCTTAAGGCAAGTTGGCACAGATACGCAGTATTTT. As protein: CASSLRQVGTDTQYF. Drawing the rest from reference TRBV7-3 and TRBJ2-3, the complete variable domain is GAGVSQTPSNKVTEKGKYVELRCDPISGHTALYWYRQSLGQGPEFLIYFQGTGAADDSGLPNDRFFAVRPEGSVSTLKIQRTERGDSAVYLCASSLRQVGTDTQYFGPGTRLTVL.

This chain uses TRBV28 with TRBJ2-3; D is possibly TRBD2 (6 bases). Germline V gene data show CDR1 as MDHEN and CDR2 as SYDVKM. Trimming removed 1 base at V and 8 bases at J, with 7 bases between. CDR3 length: 12 residues. CDR3 sequence reads: CASSLSGGTQYF. The CDR3 coding sequence is TGTGCCAGCAGTTTATCCGGGGGTACGCAGTATTTT.

In nucleotides, the CDR3 is TGTGCCATCAGATCATCGGCAGGGGCTAACTATGGCTACACCTTC. Translation: CAIRSSAGANYGYTF. The chain joins TRBV10-3 to TRBJ1-2; TRBD1 is a possible D gene (6 bases). The germline V gene encodes CDR1 ENHRY and CDR2 SYGVKD. The germline V and J ends were trimmed by 6 bases and 0 bases, with 14 bases remaining between them. The CDR3 runs to 15 residues.

This chain joins TRBV12-3 or TRBV12-4 and TRBJ2-7; D remains ambiguous. This CDR3 has 12 residues. The germline V and J ends were trimmed by 3 bases and 6 bases, with 9 bases remaining between them. CDR3 DNA sequence: TGTGCCAGCAGTTTTACATGGGCCGAGCAGTACTTC. Translating it yields CASSFTWAEQYF.

This clone was counted once. J is TRBJ2-5 and V is TRBV10-2, with TRBD2 matching 10 bases. Unmatched junction bases numbered 9, after V lost 3 bases and J lost 5 bases. CDR3 length equals 16 residues. Germline-derived CDR1 and CDR2 are WSHSY and SAAADI. The CDR3 region is CASSESSGSERETQYF. CDR3 coding DNA: TGCGCCAGCAGTGAATCTAGCGGGAGTGAGCGGGAGACCCAGTACTTC.

This CDR3 reads CASSLGRGKLSPLHF. As DNA, the CDR3 is TGTGCCAGCAGCTTGGGCAGGGGAAAGCTATCACCCCTCCACTTT. The chain recombines TRBV5-6 with TRBJ1-6, with a tentative D call TRBD1 (6 bases). The ends were cut back, 0 bases at V and 10 bases at J, with 14 bases in the middle. The CDR3 is 15 residues long. Germline values: CDR1 SGHDT, CDR2 YYEEEE.

The chain links TRBV5-1 to TRBJ2-7; the D is unclear. The germline V and J ends were trimmed by 3 bases and 6 bases, with 10 bases remaining between them. The CDR3 totals 12 residues. In germline, CDR1 is SGHRS, CDR2 YFSETQ. CDR3 protein: CASSWAKGEQYF. CDR3 nucleotides: TGCGCCAGCAGCTGGGCGAAAGGCGAGCAGTACTTC. Supplemented by reference TRBV5-1 and TRBJ2-7, the full variable domain reads KAGVTQTPRYLIKTRGQQVTLSCSPISGHRSVSWYQQTPGQGLQFLFEYFSETQRNKGNFPGRFSGRQFSNSRSEMNVSTLELGDSALYLCASSWAKGEQYFGPGTRLTVT.

The rearrangement links TRBV7-9 to TRBJ1-6; the D gene is possibly TRBD1 (6 bases). The V end was cut by 1 base, the J end by 7 bases, with 11 bases between. This CDR3 region has 15 residues. Per the germline V gene, CDR1 is SEHNR and CDR2 is FQNEAQ (reference sequence). The CDR3 protein is CASSLDTGRNSPLHF. Written as DNA, the CDR3 is TGTGCCAGCAGCTTAGATACAGGGAGAAATTCACCCCTCCACTTT.

The chain uses TRBV9 and TRBJ2-3, with D maybe TRBD2 (6 bases). V was trimmed by 0 bases and J by 2 bases, leaving 13 bases between them. The CDR3 contains 16 residues. Germline lookup yields CDR1 SGDLS and CDR2 YYNGEE. CDR3 region: CASSVGGLKLTDTQYF. CDR3 DNA: TGTGCCAGCAGCGTAGGGGGACTGAAACTCACAGATACGCAGTATTTT.

The chain recombines TRBV28 with TRBJ2-7, with a possible D match to TRBD2 (6 bases). Deletions cut 6 bases from V and 5 bases from J, with 20 bases between. The V gene's germline CDR1 is MDHEN and CDR2 SYDVKM. The CDR3 loop spans 15 amino acids. The CDR3 loop is CASRISLAGPNEQYF. The CDR3 bases are TGTGCCAGCAGAATTTCCCTCGCGGGACCCAACGAGCAGTACTTC.

V is TRBV5-1 and J is TRBJ1-1; a weak D match, TRBD1 (5 bases). CDR1 SGHRS and CDR2 YFSETQ come from the germline V gene. Trimming removed 0 bases at V and 8 bases at J, with 11 bases between. This CDR3 contains 13 residues. The CDR3: CASSLADSNEAFF. The DNA of the CDR3 is TGCGCCAGCAGCTTGGCCGACAGCAACGAAGCTTTCTTT.

The rearrangement links TRBV15 to TRBJ1-5, with TRBD1 as a possible D gene (6 bases). Germline lookup yields CDR1 LNHNV and CDR2 YYDKDF (reference sequence). This CDR3 is built from 16 residues. V lost 5 bases and J 2 bases, leaving 16 bases between the germline ends. CDR3 sequence reads: CATSEGTGLGNQPQHF. The CDR3 DNA reads as TGTGCCACCAGCGAGGGCACAGGGTTGGGCAATCAGCCCCAGCATTTT.

The V and J genes are TRBV30 and TRBJ1-2, with a possible D match to TRBD1 (5 bases). The CDR3 length is 14 residues. Germline values: CDR1 GTSNPN, CDR2 SVGIG (reference sequence). Trimming removed 1 base at V and 4 bases at J, with 13 bases between. Written as DNA, the CDR3 is TGTGCCTGGAGTGAAGCGGGGACGCGCTATGGCTACACCTTC. Its translation is CAWSEAGTRYGYTF.

This chain connects TRBV11-2 to TRBJ2-7; 11 nucleotides line up with TRBD2. The V and J ends lost 0 bases and 5 bases, in that order; junction bases with no gene match: 6. Germline values: CDR1 SGHAT, CDR2 FQNNGV. The CDR3 contains 16 residues. The CDR3 loop is CASSLETSGRTHEQYF. As DNA, the CDR3 is TGTGCCAGCAGCTTAGAAACTAGCGGGAGAACCCACGAGCAGTACTTC.

This chain joins TRBV4-2 and TRBJ1-1, with D unclear. Trimming took 1 base from V and 7 from J, leaving 10 bases between them. CDR1 and CDR2 (germline): LGHNA, YNFKEQ. The CDR3 runs 13 residues. This CDR3 reads CASSQAPEDEAFF. The CDR3 DNA follows: TGTGCCAGCAGCCAAGCCCCGGAGGATGAAGCTTTCTTT.

The chain combines TRBV5-1 with TRBJ2-5, with 7 bases aligning to TRBD1. CDR3 length: 15 amino acids. V lost 2 bases to trimming and J lost 2 bases; unmatched junction nucleotides: 6. Germline V gives CDR1 SGHRS, CDR2 YFSETQ. As DNA, the CDR3 is TGCGCCAGCAGCTTACTAGGGACAGTGCAAGAGACCCAGTACTTC. Its protein is CASSLLGTVQETQYF.

V gene TRBV7-3 combines with J gene TRBJ1-1, with a possible D match to TRBD1 (5 bases). The ends were cut back, 0 bases at V and 4 bases at J, with 9 bases in the middle. Germline values: CDR1 SGHTA, CDR2 FQGTGA. CDR3 size: 14 residues. CDR3 loop: CASSLTGGVTEAFF. The DNA of the CDR3 is TGTGCCAGCAGCTTAACCGGGGGGGTCACTGAAGCTTTCTTT.

The chain employs TRBV27 and TRBJ2-7, with 8 bases fitting TRBD2. Germline V gene sequence: CDR1 MNHEY, CDR2 SMNVEV (reference sequence). V gave up 5 bases and J gave up 4 bases; unmatched junction bases: 10. The CDR3 contains 15 residues. The DNA for the CDR3 is TGTGCCAGCAGTCCAGAGCGGGGGCCCTTTTACGAGCAGTACTTC. Translated, it gives CASSPERGPFYEQYF.

The rearrangement uses TRBV27 and TRBJ1-2, with D possibly matching TRBD1 (6 bases). Trimming shortened V by 2 bases and J by 6 bases, and 10 bases separated the two germline ends. The germline V gene has CDR1 MNHEY and CDR2 SMNVEV (reference sequence). The CDR3 contains 13 residues. The CDR3 sequence is CASSLIQGNGYTF. The CDR3 nucleotides read TGTGCCAGCAGTTTAATCCAGGGGAATGGCTACACCTTC.

This clone is a singleton in its sample. The chain couples TRBV19 to TRBJ2-1; 8 bases are a match to TRBD2. The germline CDR1 and CDR2 sequences are LNHDA and SQIVND (reference sequence). Trimming cost V 5 bases and J 8 bases; bases outside gene matches: 11. This CDR3 contains 15 residues. The CDR3 reads CASSQKRGSEDEQFF. In DNA, the CDR3 is TGTGCCAGTAGTCAAAAGCGGGGGAGTGAGGATGAGCAGTTCTTC.

The genes are TRBV19 and TRBJ1-3; D not certain. The CDR3 totals 13 residues. Germline V gene lookup returns CDR1 LNHDA and CDR2 SQIVND (reference sequence). Trimming took 4 bases from V and 4 from J, leaving 8 bases between them. CDR3 bases: TGTGCCAGTAGTAGGAGCCTGGGAAACACCATATATTTT. Translating gives CASSRSLGNTIYF.